The 7 T cell receptor beta chains reported below all come from one sample, sequenced in a study of blood T cell repertoires in COVID-19. The method was immunoSEQ multiplex PCR; TCRdb's version includes in-frame clones alone and lacks a portion of them. Of some 190,000 clones listed, roughly 88% were seen once; the top ten hold 5.5% to 7%. The sequenced sample consisted of peripheral blood. Every receptor here comes from a woman in her 40s who had recovered from COVID-19.

The gene calls are TRBV24-1 and TRBJ1-1; D might be TRBD1 (6 bases). V gave up 4 bases and J gave up 4 bases, with 12 bases separating them. Germline assignment: CDR1 KGHDR and CDR2 SFDVKD. The length of the CDR3 is 14 residues. The CDR3 spells CATSEAGAGTEAFF. CDR3 sequence (DNA): TGTGCCACCAGTGAGGCGGGGGCGGGCACTGAAGCTTTCTTT.

V usage is TRBV30 and J usage is TRBJ1-1; D call uncertain. The CDR3 contains 13 residues. Between the trimmed V and J ends, which lost 5 bases and 5 bases, there was a span of 15 bases. Looked up from germline, CDR1 is GTSNPN and CDR2 is SVGIG (reference sequence). The CDR3 reads CAWSFARKTEAFF. The CDR3 nucleotides are TGTGCCTGGTCATTCGCCAGGAAGACTGAAGCTTTCTTT.

The rearrangement uses TRBV13 and TRBJ1-3, with a possible D match to TRBD1 (5 bases). This CDR3 has 12 residues. V was shortened by 5 bases and J by 9 bases, with 11 bases between the two germline ends. Per germline, CDR1 PRHDT and CDR2 FYEKMQ (reference sequence). In DNA form, the CDR3 reads TGTGCCAGCAGCCAACAGGAGTTCACCATATATTTT. Protein: CASSQQEFTIYF.

J is TRBJ2-7 and V is TRBV27, with 9 bases lining up with TRBD1. Germline loops: CDR1 MNHEY, CDR2 SMNVEV (reference sequence). The CDR3 sequence is 14 residues long. The ends lost 4 bases at V and 3 bases at J; junction bases unmatched: 4. The CDR3 DNA reads as TGTGCCAGCAGTTACGGGACAGGGAACTACGAGCAGTACTTC. This encodes CASSYGTGNYEQYF.

By share, this clone ranks as medium-sized. V and J are TRBV27 and TRBJ1-3; TRBD1 is a possible D gene (5 bases). V lost 6 bases to trimming and J lost 0 bases, with 15 bases between them. CDR3 length equals 16 residues. CDR1 MNHEY and CDR2 SMNVEV come from the germline V gene (reference sequence). The CDR3 nucleotides read TGTGCCAGCAGGGCGCACCAGGGAATCTCTGGAAACACCATATATTTT. Protein: CASRAHQGISGNTIYF.

Only one count was recorded for this clone. CDR3 in amino acids: CASSSAGGTGELFF. Written as DNA, the CDR3 is TGTGCCAGCAGCTCGGCGGGAGGTACCGGGGAGCTGTTTTTT. V gene TRBV7-2 combines with J gene TRBJ2-2; the match to TRBD2 covers 8 bases. V lost 4 bases, J lost 5 bases, and 3 bases stayed unmatched. Looked up from germline, CDR1 is SGHTA and CDR2 is FQGNSA. The length of the CDR3 is 14 residues.

This clone has a single count. The chain employs TRBV29-1 and TRBJ1-3; the D is unclear. The germline V gene has CDR1 SQVTM and CDR2 ANQGSEA. The ends were cut back, 3 bases at V and 0 bases at J, with 9 bases in the middle. There are 14 residues in the CDR3. The CDR3 protein is CSVDLANSGNTIYF. The CDR3, as DNA: TGCAGCGTTGATCTGGCCAACTCTGGAAACACCATATATTTT.